This TCR beta chain was recorded in a study of blood T cell repertoires in COVID-19. Background on the study: Samples representing acute and convalescent COVID-19 were sourced from the United States, Italy and Spain.

Some clones are missing from TCRdb's copy, which holds only in-frame ones; the method was immunoSEQ multiplex PCR. The table records about 390,000 clones, around 87% of them present only once. The source is a woman aged 55-70 years with COVID-19, enrolled during active disease. What was sequenced was peripheral blood.

CDR3 protein: CASSLLTGMNTEAFF. CDR3 bases: TGCGCCAGCAGCTTGCTTACGGGGATGAACACTGAAGCTTTCTTT. The chain has TRBV5-1 and TRBJ1-1; D is undetermined. Trimming took 1 base from V and 0 from J, leaving 10 bases between them. The CDR3 runs to 15 residues. CDR1 and CDR2 (germline): SGHRS, YFSETQ.